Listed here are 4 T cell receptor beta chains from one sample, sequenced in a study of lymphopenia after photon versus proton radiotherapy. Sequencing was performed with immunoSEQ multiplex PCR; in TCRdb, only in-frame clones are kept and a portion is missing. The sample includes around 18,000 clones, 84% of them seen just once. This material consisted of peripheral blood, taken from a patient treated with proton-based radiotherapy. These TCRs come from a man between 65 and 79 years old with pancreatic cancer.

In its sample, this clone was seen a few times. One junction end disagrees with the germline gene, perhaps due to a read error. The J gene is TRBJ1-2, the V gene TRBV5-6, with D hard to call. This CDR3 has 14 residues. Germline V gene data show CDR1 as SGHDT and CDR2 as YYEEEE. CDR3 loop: CASRLDWSNYGYTF. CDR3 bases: TGTGCCAGCAGATTGGATTGGTCTAACTATGGCTACACCTTC.

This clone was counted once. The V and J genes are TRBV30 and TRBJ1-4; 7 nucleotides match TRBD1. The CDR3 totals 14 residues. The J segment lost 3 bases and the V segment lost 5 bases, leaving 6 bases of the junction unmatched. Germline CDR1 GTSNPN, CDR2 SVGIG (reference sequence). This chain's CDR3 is CAWGVGTANEKLFF. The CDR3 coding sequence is TGTGCCTGGGGCGTCGGGACAGCTAATGAAAAACTGTTTTTT.

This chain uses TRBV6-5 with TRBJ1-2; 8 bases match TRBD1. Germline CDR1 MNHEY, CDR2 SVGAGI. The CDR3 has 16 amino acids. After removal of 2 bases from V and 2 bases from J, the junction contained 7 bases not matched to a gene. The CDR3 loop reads CASSYPGGAGNYGYTF. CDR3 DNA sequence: TGTGCCAGCAGTTACCCAGGGGGCGCCGGGAACTATGGCTACACCTTC.

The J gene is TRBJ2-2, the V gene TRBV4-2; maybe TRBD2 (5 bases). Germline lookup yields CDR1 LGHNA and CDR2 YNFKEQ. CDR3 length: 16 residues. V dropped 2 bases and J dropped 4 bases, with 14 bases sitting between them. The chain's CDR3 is CASSQYTGVVTGELFF. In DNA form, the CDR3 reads TGTGCCAGCAGCCAATACACCGGGGTAGTCACCGGGGAGCTGTTTTTT.